What follows are 19 T cell receptor beta chains derived from one specimen sequenced in a study of cytomegalovirus exposure and HLA in healthy donors. The PCR was carried out with 60 Vbeta primers and 13 Jbeta primers. The data were produced by immunoSEQ multiplex PCR, yet TCRdb's version contains in-frame clones alone and is incomplete. Here the sample spans around 98,000 clones, around 80% being singletons. The specimen sequenced was PBMCs. The source is a human donor in good health.

This chain links TRBV6-1 with TRBJ1-1; TRBD1 is a possible D gene (6 bases). Germline V CDR1 and CDR2: MNHNS, SASEGT. The V and J ends lost 11 bases and 2 bases respectively, with 21 bases between them. The CDR3 is made up of 15 amino acids. The CDR3 DNA sequence: TGTGCCGGATCAAGAACAGACAGGACAAACACTGAAGCTTTCTTT. Translating gives CAGSRTDRTNTEAFF.

The CDR3 region is CASSLLTSGASYEQYF. The CDR3 DNA reads TGTGCCAGCAGCCTTTTGACTAGCGGGGCCTCCTACGAGCAGTACTTC. This rearrangement joins TRBV7-2 to TRBJ2-7; TRBD2 matches 11 bases. The CDR3 spans 16 residues. Trimming removed 5 bases from V and 0 bases from J; junction bases left unmatched: 6. The germline V gene has CDR1 SGHTA and CDR2 FQGNSA.

The chain combines TRBV5-6 with TRBJ2-1; possible D gene TRBD1, 6 bases. V was cut by 3 bases and J by 9 bases, with 10 bases left in between. The germline V gene has CDR1 SGHDT and CDR2 YYEEEE. The CDR3 has 12 amino acids. The CDR3 here is CASSSQGTEQFF. In DNA, the CDR3 is TGTGCCAGCAGCTCTCAGGGGACTGAGCAGTTCTTC.

This chain uses TRBV5-6 with TRBJ2-7; 15 bases agree with TRBD2. Germline V gene sequence: CDR1 SGHDT, CDR2 YYEEEE. V gave up 4 bases and J gave up 0 bases; unmatched junction bases: 5. The CDR3 covers 17 residues. The CDR3 region is CASSPGLAGGRSYEQYF. The DNA of the CDR3 is TGTGCCAGCAGCCCGGGACTAGCGGGGGGTCGCTCCTACGAGCAGTACTTC.

The chain uses TRBV7-2 and TRBJ1-2; the D is unclear. Germline V CDR1 and CDR2: SGHTA, FQGNSA. V lost 1 base and J 6 bases, leaving 9 bases between the germline ends. The CDR3 runs to 13 residues. In DNA form, the CDR3 reads TGTGCCAGCAGCTTAGTAGACCAGGATGGCTACACCTTC. It yields the protein CASSLVDQDGYTF.

The J gene is TRBJ2-2, the V gene TRBV7-9; 11 bases map to TRBD2. CDR1 and CDR2 (germline): SEHNR, FQNEAQ (reference sequence). V shed 5 bases and J 0 bases; nucleotides not matched to a gene: 5. The CDR3 loop spans 17 amino acids. The CDR3 DNA follows: TGTGCCAGCAGCCAGGGACTAGCGGTTTCGAACACCGGGGAGCTGTTTTTT. Its translation: CASSQGLAVSNTGELFF.

This sequence joins TRBV11-3 and TRBJ2-1; 7 nucleotides agree with TRBD2. The junction had 6 bases not matched to a gene; V was cut back by 0 bases and J by 4 bases. The V gene's germline CDR1 is SGHNT and CDR2 YENEEA. There are 16 residues in the CDR3. Here the CDR3 DNA reads TGTGCCAGCAGCTTAGATCGAGCGGGATATTACAATGAGCAGTTCTTC. Residues: CASSLDRAGYYNEQFF. Filled out from reference TRBV11-3 and TRBJ2-1, the complete variable domain reads EAGVVQSPRYKIIEKKQPVAFWCNPISGHNTLYWYLQNLGQGPELLIRYENEEAVDDSQLPKDRFSAERLKGVDSTLKIQPAELGDSAVYLCASSLDRAGYYNEQFFGPGTRLTVL.

This clone was detected once. This rearrangement joins TRBV19 to TRBJ1-2; no reliable D call. V lost 7 bases, J lost 1 base, and 7 bases lay in between. This CDR3 is 12 amino acids long. CDR1 LNHDA and CDR2 SQIVND come from the germline V gene (reference sequence). CDR3 coding DNA: TGTGCCAGTAAGGAGAGTAACTATGGCTACACCTTC. Protein sequence: CASKESNYGYTF.

This clone is a singleton in its sample. The J gene is TRBJ2-7, the V gene TRBV19, with a possible D match to TRBD1 (6 bases). Germline V lookup: CDR1 LNHDA, CDR2 SQIVND (reference sequence). Trimming stripped 1 base from V and 5 bases from J, with 12 bases between. This CDR3 comprises 14 residues. The CDR3 DNA follows: TGTGCCAGTAGTATAGGGGGACAAATGGACGAGCAGTACTTC. It encodes CASSIGGQMDEQYF.

This chain's CDR3 is CASSLDRPLDTEAFF. For the CDR3, the DNA is TGCGCCAGCAGCTTGGATCGTCCTCTCGACACTGAAGCTTTCTTT. The V and J genes are TRBV5-1 and TRBJ1-1; D not certain. The CDR3 loop spans 15 amino acids. The germline V gene has CDR1 SGHRS and CDR2 YFSETQ. V lost 0 bases and J 3 bases, leaving 12 bases between the germline ends.

The CDR3 protein is CASSLGQGFGTEAFF. In DNA form, the CDR3 reads TGCGCCAGCAGCCTAGGACAGGGTTTCGGCACTGAAGCTTTCTTT. The gene calls are TRBV4-1 and TRBJ1-1, with 8 bases fitting TRBD1. After removal of 4 bases from V and 4 bases from J, the junction contained 8 bases not matched to a gene. Germline-derived CDR1 and CDR2 are MGHRA and YSYEKL. The CDR3 totals 15 residues.

The chain recombines TRBV18 with TRBJ1-2, with D uncertain. The V gene's germline CDR1 is KGHSH and CDR2 LQKENI. This CDR3 has 15 amino acids. With 3 bases removed from V and 4 bases from J, the gap between germline ends came to 15 bases. CDR3 protein: CASSPKSGSGYGYTF. DNA of the CDR3: TGTGCCAGCTCACCCAAGTCGGGGTCGGGCTATGGCTACACCTTC.

The V gene is TRBV18, the J gene TRBJ1-1; 8 nucleotides line up with TRBD1. Losses at the gene ends were 5 bases for V and 11 bases for J; bases not matched to a gene: 10. Per the germline V gene, CDR1 is KGHSH and CDR2 is LQKENI. The length of the CDR3 is 13 residues. The CDR3 DNA reads as TGTGCCAGCTCATCCTCTTCGGACAGGGACGCTTTCTTT. Protein sequence: CASSSSSDRDAFF. The variable domain in full, with the rest retrieved from reference TRBV18 and TRBJ1-1, is NAGVMQNPRHLVRRRGQEARLRCSPMKGHSHVYWYRQLPEEGLKFMVYLQKENIIDESGMPKERFSAEFPKEGPSILRIQQVVRGDSAAYFCASSSSSDRDAFFGQGTRLTVV.

The J gene is TRBJ1-2, the V gene TRBV11-2, with D hard to call. V shed 5 bases and J shed 3 bases, with 10 bases lying between them. CDR1 is SGHAT and CDR2 is FQNNGV in the germline V gene. The CDR3 is 13 amino acids. Written as DNA, the CDR3 is TGTGCCAGCAGCCCAGACGGAGACTATGGCTACACCTTC. Translation: CASSPDGDYGYTF. Full variable domain (outside the CDR3, taken from reference TRBV11-2 and TRBJ1-2): EAGVAQSPRYKIIEKRQSVAFWCNPISGHATLYWYQQILGQGPKLLIQFQNNGVVDDSQLPKDRFSAERLKGVDSTLKIQPAKLEDSAVYLCASSPDGDYGYTFGSGTRLTVV.

The chain uses TRBV10-1 and TRBJ2-1; TRBD2 aligns across 12 bases. The J segment lost 0 bases and the V segment lost 0 bases, leaving 9 bases of the junction unmatched. CDR1 WNHNN and CDR2 SYGVQD come from the germline V gene (reference sequence). The CDR3 is made up of 20 amino acids. This CDR3 is CASSESGTSGYQSSYNEQFF. The CDR3 DNA reads as TGCGCCAGCAGTGAGTCGGGGACTAGCGGGTACCAAAGCTCCTACAATGAGCAGTTCTTC.

The chain carries TRBV5-6 and TRBJ2-3, with a possible D match to TRBD1 (8 bases). The CDR3 is made up of 14 amino acids. Between the trimmed V and J ends, which lost 2 bases and 6 bases, there was a span of 13 bases. Per the germline V gene, CDR1 is SGHDT and CDR2 is YYEEEE. The CDR3 DNA sequence: TGTGCCAGCAGCTTAGACAGGGGAGGGGATACGCAGTATTTT. It codes for CASSLDRGGDTQYF. Full variable domain (remainder filled in from reference TRBV5-6 and TRBJ2-3): DAGVTQSPTHLIKTRGQQVTLRCSPKSGHDTVSWYQQALGQGPQFIFQYYEEEERQRGNFPDRFSGHQFPNYSSELNVNALLLGDSALYLCASSLDRGGDTQYFGPGTRLTVL.

This clone was detected only once. The chain links TRBV5-1 to TRBJ1-2, with D possibly matching TRBD1 (5 bases). Germline V gives CDR1 SGHRS, CDR2 YFSETQ. The length of the CDR3 is 16 residues. Trimming cost V 0 bases and J 0 bases, with 12 bases left between them. CDR3 sequence (DNA): TGCGCCAGCAGCTTGGGAAGGGGTTTCACTAACTATGGCTACACCTTC. It translates to CASSLGRGFTNYGYTF.

This clone appeared a few times. The genes are TRBV6-1 and TRBJ1-1; perhaps TRBD1 as D (5 bases). Trimming removed 6 bases from V and 11 bases from J, with 19 bases in between. The CDR3 has 13 amino acids. Germline-derived CDR1 and CDR2 are MNHNS and SASEGT. The DNA for the CDR3 is TGTGCCAGCAGAGACGGGCAGGGCGGTCGGGCTTTCTTT. Translation: CASRDGQGGRAFF.

The rearrangement links TRBV15 to TRBJ2-1; TRBD2 matches 12 bases. The CDR3 is 19 amino acids. Germline lookup yields CDR1 LNHNV and CDR2 YYDKDF (reference sequence). The trim removed 0 bases at V and 1 base at J, leaving 7 bases unmatched. DNA for the CDR3: TGTGCCACCAGCAGAGATGGTCTAGCGGGAGGGCGGTCCTACAATGAGCAGTTCTTC. It codes for CATSRDGLAGGRSYNEQFF.